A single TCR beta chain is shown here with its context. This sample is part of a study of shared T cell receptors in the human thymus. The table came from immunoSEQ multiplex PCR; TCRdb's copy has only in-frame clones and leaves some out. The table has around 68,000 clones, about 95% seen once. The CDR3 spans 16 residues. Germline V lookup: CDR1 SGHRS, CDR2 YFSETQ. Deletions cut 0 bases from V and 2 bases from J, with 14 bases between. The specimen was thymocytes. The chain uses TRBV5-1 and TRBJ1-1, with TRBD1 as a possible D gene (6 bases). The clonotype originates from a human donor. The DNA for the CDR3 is TGCGCCAGCAGCTTGGCCCAGGGGCCAACCAACACTGAAGCTTTCTTT. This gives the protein CASSLAQGPTNTEAFF.